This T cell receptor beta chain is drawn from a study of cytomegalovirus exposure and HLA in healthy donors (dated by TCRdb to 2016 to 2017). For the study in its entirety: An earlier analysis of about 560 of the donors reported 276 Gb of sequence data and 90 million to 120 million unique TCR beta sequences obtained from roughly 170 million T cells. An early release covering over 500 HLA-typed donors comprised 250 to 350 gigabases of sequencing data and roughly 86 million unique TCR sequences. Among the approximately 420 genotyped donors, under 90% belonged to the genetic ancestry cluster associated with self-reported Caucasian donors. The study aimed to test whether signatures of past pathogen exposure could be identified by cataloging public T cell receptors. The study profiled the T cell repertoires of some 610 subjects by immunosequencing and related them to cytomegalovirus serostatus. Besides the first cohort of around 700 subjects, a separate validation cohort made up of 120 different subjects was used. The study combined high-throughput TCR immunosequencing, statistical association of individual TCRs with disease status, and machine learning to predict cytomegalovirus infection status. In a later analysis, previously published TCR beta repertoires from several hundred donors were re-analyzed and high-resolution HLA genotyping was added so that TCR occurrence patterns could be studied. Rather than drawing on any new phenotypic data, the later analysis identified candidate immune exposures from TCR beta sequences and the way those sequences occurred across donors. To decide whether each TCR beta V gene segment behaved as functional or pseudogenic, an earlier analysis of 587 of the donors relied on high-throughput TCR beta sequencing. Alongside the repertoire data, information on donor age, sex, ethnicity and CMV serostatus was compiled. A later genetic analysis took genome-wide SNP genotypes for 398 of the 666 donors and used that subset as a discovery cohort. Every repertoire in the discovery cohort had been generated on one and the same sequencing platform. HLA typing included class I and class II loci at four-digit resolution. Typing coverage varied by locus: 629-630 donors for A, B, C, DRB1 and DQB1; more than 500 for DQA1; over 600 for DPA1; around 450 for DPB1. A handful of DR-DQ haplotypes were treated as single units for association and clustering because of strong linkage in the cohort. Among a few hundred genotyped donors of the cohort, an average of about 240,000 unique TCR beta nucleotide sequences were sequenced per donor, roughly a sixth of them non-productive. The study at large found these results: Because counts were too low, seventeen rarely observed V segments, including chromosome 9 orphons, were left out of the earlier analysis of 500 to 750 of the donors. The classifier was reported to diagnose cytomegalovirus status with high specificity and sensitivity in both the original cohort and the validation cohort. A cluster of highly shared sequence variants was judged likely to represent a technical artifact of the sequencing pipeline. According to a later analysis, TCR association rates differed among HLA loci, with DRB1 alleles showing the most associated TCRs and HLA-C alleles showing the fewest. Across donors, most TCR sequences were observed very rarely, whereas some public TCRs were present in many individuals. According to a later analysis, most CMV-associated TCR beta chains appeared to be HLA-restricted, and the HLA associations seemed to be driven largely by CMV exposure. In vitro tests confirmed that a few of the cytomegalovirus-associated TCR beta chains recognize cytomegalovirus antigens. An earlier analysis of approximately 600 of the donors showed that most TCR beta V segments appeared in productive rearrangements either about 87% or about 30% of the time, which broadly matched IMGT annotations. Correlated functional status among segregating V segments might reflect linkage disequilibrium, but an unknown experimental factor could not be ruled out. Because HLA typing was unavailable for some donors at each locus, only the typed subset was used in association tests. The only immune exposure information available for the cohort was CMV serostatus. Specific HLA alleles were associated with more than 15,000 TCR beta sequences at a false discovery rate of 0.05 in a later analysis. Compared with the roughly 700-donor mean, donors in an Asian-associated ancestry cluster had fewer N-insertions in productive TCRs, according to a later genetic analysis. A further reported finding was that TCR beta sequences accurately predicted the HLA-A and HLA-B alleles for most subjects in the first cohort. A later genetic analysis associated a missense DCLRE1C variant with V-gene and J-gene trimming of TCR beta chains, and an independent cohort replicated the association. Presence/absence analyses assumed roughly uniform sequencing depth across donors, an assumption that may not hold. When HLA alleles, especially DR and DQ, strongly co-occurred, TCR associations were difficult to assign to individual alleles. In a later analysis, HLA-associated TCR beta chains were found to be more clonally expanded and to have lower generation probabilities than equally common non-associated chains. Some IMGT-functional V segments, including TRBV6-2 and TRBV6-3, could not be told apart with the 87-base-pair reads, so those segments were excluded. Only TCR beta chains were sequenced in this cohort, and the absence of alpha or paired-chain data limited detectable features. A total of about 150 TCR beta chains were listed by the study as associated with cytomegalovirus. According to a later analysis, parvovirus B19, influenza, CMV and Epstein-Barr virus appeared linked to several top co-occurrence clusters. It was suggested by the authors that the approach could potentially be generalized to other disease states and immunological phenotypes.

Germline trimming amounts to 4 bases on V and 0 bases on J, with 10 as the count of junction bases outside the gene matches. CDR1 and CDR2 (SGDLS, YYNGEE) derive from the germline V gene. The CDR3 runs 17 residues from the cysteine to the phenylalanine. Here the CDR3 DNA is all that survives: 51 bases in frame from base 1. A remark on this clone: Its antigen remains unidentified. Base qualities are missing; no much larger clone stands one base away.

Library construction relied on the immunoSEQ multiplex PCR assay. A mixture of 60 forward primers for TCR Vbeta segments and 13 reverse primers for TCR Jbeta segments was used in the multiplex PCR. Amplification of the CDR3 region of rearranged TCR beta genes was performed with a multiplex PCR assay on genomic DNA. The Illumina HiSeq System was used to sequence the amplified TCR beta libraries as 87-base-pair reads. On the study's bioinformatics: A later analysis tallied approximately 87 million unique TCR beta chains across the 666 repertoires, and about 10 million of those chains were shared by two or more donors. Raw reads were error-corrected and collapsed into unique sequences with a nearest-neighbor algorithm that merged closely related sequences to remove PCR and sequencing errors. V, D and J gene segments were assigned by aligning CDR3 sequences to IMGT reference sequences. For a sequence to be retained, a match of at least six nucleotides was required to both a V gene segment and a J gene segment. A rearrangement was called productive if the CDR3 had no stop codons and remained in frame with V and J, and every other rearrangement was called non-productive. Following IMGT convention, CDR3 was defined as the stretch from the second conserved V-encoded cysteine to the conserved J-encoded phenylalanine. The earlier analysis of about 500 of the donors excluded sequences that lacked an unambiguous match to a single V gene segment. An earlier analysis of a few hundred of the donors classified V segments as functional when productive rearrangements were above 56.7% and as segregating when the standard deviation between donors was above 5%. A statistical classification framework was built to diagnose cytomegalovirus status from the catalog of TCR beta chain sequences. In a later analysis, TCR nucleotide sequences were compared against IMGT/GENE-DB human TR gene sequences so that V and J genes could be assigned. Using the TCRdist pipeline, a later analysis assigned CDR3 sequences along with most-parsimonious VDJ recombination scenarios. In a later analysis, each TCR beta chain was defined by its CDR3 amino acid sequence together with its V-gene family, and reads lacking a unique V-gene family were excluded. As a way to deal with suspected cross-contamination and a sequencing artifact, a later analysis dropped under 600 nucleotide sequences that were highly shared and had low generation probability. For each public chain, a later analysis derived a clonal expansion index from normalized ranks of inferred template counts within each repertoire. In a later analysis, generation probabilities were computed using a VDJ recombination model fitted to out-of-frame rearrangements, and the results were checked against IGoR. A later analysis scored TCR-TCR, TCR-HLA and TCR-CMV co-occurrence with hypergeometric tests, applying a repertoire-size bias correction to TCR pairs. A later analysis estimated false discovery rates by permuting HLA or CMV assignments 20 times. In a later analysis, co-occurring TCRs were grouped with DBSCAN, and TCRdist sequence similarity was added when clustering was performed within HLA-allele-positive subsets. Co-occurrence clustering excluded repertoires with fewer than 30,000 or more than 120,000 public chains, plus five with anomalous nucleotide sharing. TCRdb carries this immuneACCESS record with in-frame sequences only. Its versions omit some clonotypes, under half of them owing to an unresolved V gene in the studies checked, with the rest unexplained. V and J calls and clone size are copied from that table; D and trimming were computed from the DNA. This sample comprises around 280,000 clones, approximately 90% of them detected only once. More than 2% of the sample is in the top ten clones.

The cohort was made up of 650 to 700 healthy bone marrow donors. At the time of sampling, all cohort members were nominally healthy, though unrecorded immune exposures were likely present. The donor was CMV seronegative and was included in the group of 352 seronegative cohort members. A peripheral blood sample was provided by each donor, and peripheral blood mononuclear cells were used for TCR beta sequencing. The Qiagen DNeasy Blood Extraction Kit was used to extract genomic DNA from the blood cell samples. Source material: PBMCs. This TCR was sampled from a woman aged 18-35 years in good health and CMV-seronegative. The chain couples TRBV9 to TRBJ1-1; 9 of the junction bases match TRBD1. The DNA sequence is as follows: TGTGCCAGCAGCTCTCCCGGGACAGGGACCATGAACACTGAAGCTTTCTTT. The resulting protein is CASSSPGTGTMNTEAFF.